Below are 22 T cell receptor beta chains sequenced from a single sample in a study of cytomegalovirus exposure and HLA in healthy donors (dated by TCRdb to between 2016 and 2019). The library was built by means of the immunoSEQ multiplex PCR assay. For the multiplex PCR, a mixture combining 60 forward primers for TCR Vbeta segments and 13 reverse primers for TCR Jbeta segments was used. TCRdb took over this immuneACCESS table, retaining in-frame rearrangements with V and J assigned. Such tables are incomplete; in checked studies, under half of the missing clones stem from an unresolved V gene, and the remainder is unexplained. The sample has roughly 160,000 clones on record, 80% of them singletons. The ten top clones hold roughly 4.4% of the sample. Sample: PBMCs. These TCRs come from a man aged 25 to 40 in good health and CMV-seronegative.

V and J are TRBV7-9 and TRBJ2-7; 7 nucleotides match TRBD1. Unmatched junction bases numbered 9, after V lost 4 bases and J lost 3 bases. The CDR3 consists of 15 residues. Germline CDR1 and CDR2: SEHNR and FQNEAQ (reference sequence). CDR3 residues: CASSYAPGTDYEQYF. The DNA of the CDR3 is TGTGCCAGCAGCTACGCTCCTGGGACAGACTACGAGCAGTACTTC. Based on the CDR3 plus reference TRBV7-9 and TRBJ2-7, the full variable domain is DTGVSQNPRHKITKRGQNVTFRCDPISEHNRLYWYRQTLGQGPEFLTYFQNEAQLEKSRLLSDRFSAERPKGSFSTLEIQRTEQGDSAMYLCASSYAPGTDYEQYFGPGTRLTVT.

The CDR3 sequence is CASSPQVPGGTGGGELFF. CDR3 DNA: TGTGCCAGCTCACCACAGGTCCCTGGGGGGACCGGAGGCGGGGAGCTGTTTTTT. The chain uses TRBV18 and TRBJ2-2; perhaps TRBD2 as D (6 bases). Germline CDR1 and CDR2: KGHSH and LQKENI. V was trimmed by 1 base and J by 7 bases, leaving 22 bases between them. The CDR3 length is 18 residues.

This clone was recorded a few times. The chain combines TRBV30 with TRBJ1-3, with D perhaps matching TRBD1 (6 bases). CDR1 is GTSNPN, CDR2 SVGIG, per germline (reference sequence). This CDR3 region has 16 residues. Trimming took 4 bases from V and 2 from J, leaving 18 bases between them. The DNA for the CDR3 is TGTGCCTGGAAGGGGCCAGGGGAAAAACCTGGAAACACCATATATTTT. Translation gives CAWKGPGEKPGNTIYF. The full variable domain, completed using reference TRBV30 and TRBJ1-3, is SQTIHQWPATLVQPVGSPLSLECTVEGTSNPNLYWYRQAAGRGLQLLFYSVGIGQISSEVPQNLSASRPQDRQFILSSKKLLLSDSGFYLCAWKGPGEKPGNTIYFGEGSWLTVV.

This clone was seen once. The V and J genes are TRBV4-1 and TRBJ1-1; TRBD1 is a possible D gene (6 bases). Germline V gene lookup returns CDR1 MGHRA and CDR2 YSYEKL. V was trimmed by 5 bases and J by 5 bases, leaving 21 bases between them. The CDR3 has 16 residues. CDR3 DNA sequence: TGCGCCAGCAGCTTTGTTCAGAACAGGGAAGAAACTGAAGCTTTCTTT. Translated, it gives CASSFVQNREETEAFF.

The V gene is TRBV6-4, the J gene TRBJ2-3, with TRBD1 as a possible D gene (6 bases). The germline V gene has CDR1 MRHNA and CDR2 SNTAGT. CDR3 length: 16 amino acids. V gave up 0 bases and J gave up 3 bases, with 13 bases separating them. The CDR3 DNA is TGTGCCAGCAGTGACTCGAGAGAGGGGGAGACAGATACGCAGTATTTT. It codes for CASSDSREGETDTQYF.

The chain carries TRBV7-6 and TRBJ2-7; weak D call: TRBD1 (6 bases). The CDR3 has 14 amino acids. Per the germline V gene, CDR1 is SGHVS and CDR2 is FNYEAQ. V was shortened by 4 bases and J by 3 bases, with 13 bases between the two germline ends. CDR3 bases: TGTGCCAGCAGCTCCCAAGCAGGGGACTACGAGCAGTACTTC. Amino acids: CASSSQAGDYEQYF.

This chain's CDR3 is CASSFGTPSAAQHF. The CDR3 coding sequence is TGTGCCAGCAGTTTCGGGACACCTTCCGCGGCCCAGCATTTT. V gene TRBV28 combines with J gene TRBJ1-5, with D maybe TRBD1 (6 bases). This CDR3 spans 14 amino acids. Germline V gives CDR1 MDHEN, CDR2 SYDVKM. V shed 3 bases and J shed 11 bases, with 17 bases lying between them. Full variable domain (rest looked up from reference TRBV28 and TRBJ1-5): DVKVTQSSRYLVKRTGEKVFLECVQDMDHENMFWYRQDPGLGLRLIYFSYDVKMKEKGDIPEGYSVSREKKERFSLILESASTNQTSMYLCASSFGTPSAAQHFGDGTRLSIL.

The V call is TRBV20-1, the J call TRBJ1-3, with unresolved D. The V end was cut by 1 base, the J end by 9 bases, with 7 bases between. The V gene's germline CDR1 is DFQATT and CDR2 SNEGSKA (reference sequence). The CDR3 is 11 amino acids. The CDR3 DNA reads as TGCAGTGCTAGAGGTCCCGGCACCATATATTTT. Protein product: CSARGPGTIYF.

The chain has TRBV27 and TRBJ2-7, with TRBD2 identical over 8 bases. CDR3 length equals 15 residues. Per the germline V gene, CDR1 is MNHEY and CDR2 is SMNVEV (reference sequence). The V segment lost 2 bases and the J segment 4 bases; nucleotides outside the gene matches: 7. The chain's CDR3 is CASSLRVSGDYEQYF. The CDR3 coding sequence is TGTGCCAGCAGTTTAAGGGTTAGCGGGGATTACGAGCAGTACTTC.

This clone was counted a few times. The chain uses TRBV11-3 and TRBJ2-7, with D possibly TRBD1 on 5 matching bases. Trimming shortened V by 5 bases and J by 1 base, and 9 bases separated the two germline ends. The CDR3 is 13 residues long. Germline values: CDR1 SGHNT, CDR2 YENEEA. The CDR3, as DNA: TGTGCCAGCAGCACGACAGCTTCCTACGAGCAGTACTTC. It is translated as CASSTTASYEQYF.

The chain couples TRBV28 to TRBJ1-2; TRBD1 aligns across 7 bases. Germline lookup yields CDR1 MDHEN and CDR2 SYDVKM. The V gene end was trimmed by 4 bases and the J gene end by 6 bases; junction bases not matched to a gene: 8. CDR3 size: 14 residues. The CDR3 nucleotides are TGTGCCAGCAGTTATGAACAGGGGATAGATGGCTACACCTTC. It is translated as CASSYEQGIDGYTF.

V and J are TRBV19 and TRBJ1-3; TRBD1 aligns across 8 bases. The CDR3 length is 17 residues. With V trimmed by 6 bases and J by 0 bases, 10 bases remained unmatched. Germline CDR1 LNHDA, CDR2 SQIVND (reference sequence). CDR3 sequence: CASSRDRRPSSGNTIYF. The CDR3 coding sequence is TGTGCCAGTAGCCGGGACAGGAGACCGAGCTCTGGAAACACCATATATTTT.

The rearrangement links TRBV11-2 to TRBJ2-5, with 9 nucleotides matching TRBD1. The DNA end is a closer match to TRBJ2-7, so the J assignment may be wrong. Germline CDR1 SGHAT, CDR2 FQNNGV. CDR3 length equals 16 residues. The CDR3 is CASSLDLRTGVSEQYF. CDR3 DNA: TGTGCCAGCAGCTTAGATCTAAGGACAGGGGTTAGCGAGCAGTACTTC.

V is TRBV9 and J is TRBJ1-6; D gene unclear. The V end lost 0 bases, the J end lost 0 bases, and 7 bases lay between the germline ends. The germline V gene has CDR1 SGDLS and CDR2 YYNGEE. This CDR3 is built from 16 residues. DNA for the CDR3: TGTGCCAGCAGCGTAGGGTCAGGCTCCTATAATTCACCCCTCCACTTT. Translated: CASSVGSGSYNSPLHF. The whole variable domain, filled in from reference TRBV9 and TRBJ1-6, reads DSGVTQTPKHLITATGQRVTLRCSPRSGDLSVYWYQQSLDQGLQFLIQYYNGEERAKGNILERFSAQQFPDLHSELNLSSLELGDSALYFCASSVGSGSYNSPLHFGNGTRLTVT.

This chain links TRBV5-1 with TRBJ2-2; 8 bases match TRBD1. V lost 4 bases to trimming and J lost 1 base; unmatched junction nucleotides: 6. Germline loops: CDR1 SGHRS, CDR2 YFSETQ. This CDR3 is built from 16 residues. The CDR3 coding sequence is TGCGCCAGCAGCCCTTTACAGGGGGGGAACACCGGGGAGCTGTTTTTT. This sequence encodes CASSPLQGGNTGELFF.

V usage is TRBV5-1 and J usage is TRBJ2-6, with 7 bases identical to TRBD1. V lost 4 bases and J lost 0; bases outside the gene matches: 13. The CDR3 extends over 19 amino acids. Germline-derived CDR1 and CDR2 are SGHRS and YFSETQ. CDR3 amino acids: CASSPQTGTSLSGANVLTF. The CDR3 bases are TGCGCCAGCAGCCCCCAGACAGGGACCAGCCTCTCTGGGGCCAACGTCCTGACTTTC.

The rearrangement uses TRBV2 and TRBJ1-4; D gene ambiguous. The CDR3 runs to 11 residues. Germline CDR1 and CDR2: SNHLY and FYNNEI. V dropped 3 bases and J dropped 11 bases, with 7 bases sitting between them. The CDR3 sequence is CASSERNKLFF. The DNA for the CDR3 is TGTGCCAGCAGTGAGAGGAATAAACTGTTTTTT. Looking up the rest from reference TRBV2 and TRBJ1-4 gives the full variable domain: EPEVTQTPSHQVTQMGQEVILRCVPISNHLYFYWYRQILGQKVEFLVSFYNNEISEKSEIFDDQFSVERPDGSNFTLKIRSTKLEDSAMYFCASSERNKLFFGSGTQLSVL.

This sequence joins TRBV7-2 and TRBJ2-2; D perhaps matches TRBD2 (6 bases). The germline gives CDR1 SGHTA, CDR2 FQGNSA. The CDR3 length is 15 residues. V lost 5 bases and J 1 base, leaving 11 bases between the germline ends. The CDR3 nucleotides read TGTGCCAGCAGCACCGTCGGGGGGAACACCGGGGAGCTGTTTTTT. Amino acid sequence: CASSTVGGNTGELFF.

This clone has just a few counts. This sequence joins TRBV13 and TRBJ2-7; 10 bases are shared with TRBD1. There are 17 residues in the CDR3. Per germline, CDR1 PRHDT and CDR2 FYEKMQ (reference sequence). Trimming took 5 bases from V and 5 from J; bases not matched to a gene: 15. DNA of the CDR3: TGTGCCAGCAGCCTCCTTGGCGCTAGGGACAGGGGCGACGAGCAGTACTTC. Its translation is CASSLLGARDRGDEQYF.

The rearrangement joins TRBV6-4 to TRBJ1-4; 8 bases match TRBD1. The CDR3 spans 16 residues. Germline values: CDR1 MRHNA, CDR2 SNTAGT. After removal of 6 bases from V and 4 bases from J, the junction contained 10 bases not matched to a gene. DNA of the CDR3: TGTGCCAGCAGCGCCGGGACAGGATTTTATAATGAAAAACTGTTTTTT. Translating it yields CASSAGTGFYNEKLFF.

The gene calls are TRBV7-9 and TRBJ1-2; D may be TRBD1 (6 bases). Germline V gene lookup returns CDR1 SEHNR and CDR2 FQNEAQ (reference sequence). Trimming pared 0 bases from V and 8 bases from J, leaving 13 bases between. This CDR3 has 14 amino acids. CDR3 residues: CASSLAWDTVGYTF. In nucleotides, the CDR3 is TGTGCCAGCAGCTTAGCTTGGGACACCGTAGGCTACACCTTC.

The CDR3 coding sequence is TGTGCCAGCATGGAGGGGGGGGCCCCTTCCTACAATGAGCAGTTCTTC. Its translation: CASMEGGAPSYNEQFF. The chain uses TRBV2 and TRBJ2-1, with D possibly matching TRBD2 (7 bases). With 7 bases removed from V and 1 base from J, the gap between germline ends came to 17 bases. The germline CDR1 and CDR2 sequences are SNHLY and FYNNEI. The CDR3 spans 16 residues.